One and the same sample provided the 5 T cell receptor beta chains below, sequenced in a study of control samples from healthy donors and cancer patients. Only in-frame clones appear in the TCRdb table, and some are missing; sequencing was by immunoSEQ multiplex PCR. Counted here are roughly 51,000 clones, over 85% occurring once; the ten biggest clones make up roughly 1.4%. The sample comprised PBMCs. These receptors were collected from a man aged 40-49 years with colorectal cancer.

The chain couples TRBV6-2 or TRBV6-3 to TRBJ2-7; D unclear. V gave up 2 bases and J gave up 3 bases, with 8 bases separating them. Germline V gene lookup returns CDR1 MNHEY and CDR2 SVGEGT. This CDR3 has 13 amino acids. The CDR3 protein is CASSYGDLYEQYF. As DNA, the CDR3 is TGTGCCAGCAGTTACGGAGACCTCTACGAGCAGTACTTC.

V is TRBV7-8 and J is TRBJ2-1, with TRBD2 as a possible D gene (6 bases). Germline CDR1 SGHVS, CDR2 FQNEAQ. The CDR3 has 17 amino acids. V was shortened by 1 base and J by 2 bases, with 15 bases between the two germline ends. CDR3 DNA sequence: TGTGCCAGCAGCTTAGGCCGACGGGACTGGGCCTACAATGAGCAGTTCTTC. This codes for CASSLGRRDWAYNEQFF.

The chain uses TRBV30 and TRBJ1-4; D remains ambiguous. Germline V gene lookup returns CDR1 GTSNPN and CDR2 SVGIG (reference sequence). Trimming pared 2 bases from V and 8 bases from J, leaving 12 bases between. The CDR3 is 13 residues long. The CDR3 is CAWSRKLTEKLFF. CDR3 nucleotides: TGTGCCTGGAGTCGTAAGTTGACAGAAAAACTGTTTTTT.

The gene calls are TRBV6-6 and TRBJ2-5; no reliable D call. The CDR3 extends over 13 amino acids. In germline, CDR1 is MNHNY, CDR2 SVGAGI (reference sequence). The ends were cut back, 0 bases at V and 5 bases at J, with 7 bases in the middle. The CDR3 DNA is TGTGCCAGCAGTTACTCAATGAGGGAGACCCAGTACTTC. This encodes CASSYSMRETQYF.

The chain recombines TRBV6-5 with TRBJ2-7; 10 bases line up with TRBD2. Per the germline V gene, CDR1 is MNHEY and CDR2 is SVGAGI. The V and J ends lost 0 bases and 3 bases, in that order; junction bases with no gene match: 5. The CDR3 loop spans 16 amino acids. CDR3 amino acids: CASSYSGTSVDYEQYF. The CDR3 DNA reads TGTGCCAGCAGTTACTCGGGGACTAGCGTTGACTACGAGCAGTACTTC.